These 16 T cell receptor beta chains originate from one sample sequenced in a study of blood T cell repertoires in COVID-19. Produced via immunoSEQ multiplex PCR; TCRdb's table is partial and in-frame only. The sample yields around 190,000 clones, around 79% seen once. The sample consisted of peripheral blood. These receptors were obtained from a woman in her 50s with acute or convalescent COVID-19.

CDR3 protein: CASRQGGRDTQYF. In DNA form, the CDR3 reads TGTGCCAGCAGACAGGGGGGGAGAGATACGCAGTATTTT. The rearrangement uses TRBV2 and TRBJ2-3, with D maybe TRBD1 (8 bases). CDR1 SNHLY and CDR2 FYNNEI come from the germline V gene. V dropped 6 bases and J dropped 5 bases, with 12 bases sitting between them. The CDR3 contains 13 residues.

In DNA, the CDR3 is TGTGCCAGCAGCGCCTCAGGGGGCACGGAGCAGTACTTC. It encodes CASSASGGTEQYF. V and J are TRBV9 and TRBJ2-7; 8 bases match TRBD1. The CDR3 contains 13 residues. V was clipped by 3 bases and J by 7 bases; unmatched bases: 6. Germline CDR1 and CDR2: SGDLS and YYNGEE. Variable domain in full (rest from reference TRBV9 and TRBJ2-7): DSGVTQTPKHLITATGQRVTLRCSPRSGDLSVYWYQQSLDQGLQFLIQYYNGEERAKGNILERFSAQQFPDLHSELNLSSLELGDSALYFCASSASGGTEQYFGPGTRLTVT.

CDR3 sequence: CASSSQRQGWSGGYTF. Here the CDR3 DNA reads TGTGCCAGCAGTTCCCAACGACAGGGGTGGTCAGGGGGCTACACCTTC. V usage is TRBV6-5 and J usage is TRBJ1-2, with TRBD1 matching over 8 bases. Trimming cost V 4 bases and J 8 bases; bases outside gene matches: 15. The CDR3 is 16 residues long. CDR1 is MNHEY, CDR2 SVGAGI, per germline.

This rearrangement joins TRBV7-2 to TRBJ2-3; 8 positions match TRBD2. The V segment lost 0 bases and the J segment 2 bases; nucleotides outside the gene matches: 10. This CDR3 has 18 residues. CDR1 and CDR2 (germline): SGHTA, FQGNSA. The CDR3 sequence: CASSLALKAGGSTDTQYF. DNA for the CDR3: TGTGCCAGCAGCTTAGCGTTAAAGGCGGGGGGCTCCACAGATACGCAGTATTTT.

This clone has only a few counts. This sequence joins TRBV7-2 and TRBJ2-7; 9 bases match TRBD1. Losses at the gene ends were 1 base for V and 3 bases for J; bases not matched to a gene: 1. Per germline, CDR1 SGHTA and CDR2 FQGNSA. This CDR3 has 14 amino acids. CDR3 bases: TGTGCCAGCAGCTTAGTGGGACAGGGCTACGAGCAGTACTTC. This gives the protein CASSLVGQGYEQYF.

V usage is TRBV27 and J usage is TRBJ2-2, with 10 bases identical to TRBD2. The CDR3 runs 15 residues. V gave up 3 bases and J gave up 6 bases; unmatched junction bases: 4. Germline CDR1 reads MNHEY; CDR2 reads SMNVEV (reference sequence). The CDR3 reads CASSFRSGRPGELFF. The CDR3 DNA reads TGTGCCAGCAGTTTCCGTAGCGGGAGGCCCGGGGAGCTGTTTTTT.

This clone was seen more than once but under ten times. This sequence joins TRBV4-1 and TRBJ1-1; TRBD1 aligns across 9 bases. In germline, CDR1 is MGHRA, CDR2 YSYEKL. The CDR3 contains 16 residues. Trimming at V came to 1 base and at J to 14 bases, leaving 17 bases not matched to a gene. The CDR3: CASSQVTGHNSGTGFF. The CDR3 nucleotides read TGCGCCAGCAGCCAAGTGACGGGTCACAATTCCGGGACAGGGTTCTTT.

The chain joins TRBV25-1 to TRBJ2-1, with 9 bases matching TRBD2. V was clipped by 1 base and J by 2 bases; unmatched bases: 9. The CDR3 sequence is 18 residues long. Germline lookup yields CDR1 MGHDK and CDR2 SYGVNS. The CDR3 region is CASSESRLSGRTYNEQFF. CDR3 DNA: TGTGCCAGCAGTGAATCTCGCTTGAGCGGGAGGACCTACAATGAGCAGTTCTTC.

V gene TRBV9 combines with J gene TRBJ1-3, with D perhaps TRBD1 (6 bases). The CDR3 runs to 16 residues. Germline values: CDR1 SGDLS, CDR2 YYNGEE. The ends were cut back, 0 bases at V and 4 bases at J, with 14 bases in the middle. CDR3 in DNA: TGTGCCAGCAGCGTAGCGGGACATTCGGGGGGAAACACCATATATTTT. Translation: CASSVAGHSGGNTIYF. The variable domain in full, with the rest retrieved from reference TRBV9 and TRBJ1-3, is DSGVTQTPKHLITATGQRVTLRCSPRSGDLSVYWYQQSLDQGLQFLIQYYNGEERAKGNILERFSAQQFPDLHSELNLSSLELGDSALYFCASSVAGHSGGNTIYFGEGSWLTVV.

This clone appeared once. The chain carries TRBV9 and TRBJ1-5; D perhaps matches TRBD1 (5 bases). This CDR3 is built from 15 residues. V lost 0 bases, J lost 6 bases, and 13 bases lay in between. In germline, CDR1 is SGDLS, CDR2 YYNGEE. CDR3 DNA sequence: TGTGCCAGCAGCGTAGGGGGGGGTGGCAGTCAGCCCCAGCATTTT. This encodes CASSVGGGGSQPQHF.

The chain's CDR3 is CASSFENRGRSNEKLFF. The CDR3 DNA is TGTGCCAGCAGCTTCGAAAACAGGGGGCGTAGTAATGAAAAACTGTTTTTT. The chain couples TRBV7-2 to TRBJ1-4; 9 bases match TRBD1. The junction had 9 bases not matched to a gene; V was cut back by 3 bases and J by 4 bases. The CDR3 totals 17 residues. CDR1 is SGHTA and CDR2 is FQGNSA in the germline V gene.

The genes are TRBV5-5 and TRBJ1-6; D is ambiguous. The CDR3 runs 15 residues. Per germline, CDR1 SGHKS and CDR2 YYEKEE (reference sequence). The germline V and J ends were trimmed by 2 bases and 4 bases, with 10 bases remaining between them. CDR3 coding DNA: TGTGCCAGCAGCTTCGACCGGAGGTATAATTCACCCCTCCACTTT. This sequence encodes CASSFDRRYNSPLHF.

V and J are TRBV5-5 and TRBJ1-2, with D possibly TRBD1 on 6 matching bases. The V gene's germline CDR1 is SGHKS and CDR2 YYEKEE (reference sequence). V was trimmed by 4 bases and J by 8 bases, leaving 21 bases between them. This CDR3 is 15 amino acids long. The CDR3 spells CASSRSNTGFYGYTF. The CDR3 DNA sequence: TGTGCCAGCAGCCGTTCAAACACAGGGTTTTACGGCTACACCTTC.

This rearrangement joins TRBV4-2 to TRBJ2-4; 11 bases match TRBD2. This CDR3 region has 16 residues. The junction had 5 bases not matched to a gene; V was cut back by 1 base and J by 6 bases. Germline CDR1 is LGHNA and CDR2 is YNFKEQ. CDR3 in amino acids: CASSQGSSGGANIQYF. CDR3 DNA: TGTGCCAGCAGCCAAGGAAGTAGCGGGGGGGCAAACATTCAGTACTTC.

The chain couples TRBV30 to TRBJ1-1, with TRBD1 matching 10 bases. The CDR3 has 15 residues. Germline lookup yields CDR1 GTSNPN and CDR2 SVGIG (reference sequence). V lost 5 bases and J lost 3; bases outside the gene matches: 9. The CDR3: CAWVPGQGWYTEAFF. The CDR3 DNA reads TGTGCCTGGGTCCCGGGACAGGGGTGGTACACTGAAGCTTTCTTT.

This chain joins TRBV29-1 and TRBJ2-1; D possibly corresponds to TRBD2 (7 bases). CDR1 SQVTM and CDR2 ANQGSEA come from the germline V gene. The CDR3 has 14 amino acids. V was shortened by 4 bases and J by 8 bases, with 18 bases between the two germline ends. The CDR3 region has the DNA TGCAGCGTTGTTGGCGGGGGCGGATGGGATGAGCAGTTCTTC. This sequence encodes CSVVGGGGWDEQFF.